This TCR beta chain is from a study of hypomethylating agent response in myelodysplastic syndrome. Study-wide background: Non-responders met neither complete response nor hematologic improvement criteria, which defined response.

With 1 base removed from V and 5 bases from J, the gap between germline ends came to 11 bases. The CDR3 covers 15 residues. Germline CDR1 is LGHNA and CDR2 is YSLEER. Each sample had approximately 430 ng DNA, as two 200 ng replicates, at survey resolution. Clones were sequenced by immunoSEQ multiplex PCR, and TCRdb holds only the in-frame ones, with some missing. The sample records 5,000 or so clones, roughly 87% being singletons. This sequence joins TRBV4-3 and TRBJ2-2; possible D gene TRBD2, 5 bases. Sequenced here: bone marrow, sampled before or after starting hypomethylating agent treatment for myelodysplastic syndrome (not recorded which). This sequence was found in a human donor with myelodysplastic syndrome. Here the CDR3 DNA reads TGCGCCAGCAGCCAAGGGTTTGGGAGAACCGGGGAGCTGTTTTTT. Amino acids: CASSQGFGRTGELFF.